This T cell receptor (beta chain) originates from a study of T cells in Graves' hyperthyroidism and ophthalmopathy. General study results and limits: Most clonotypes expanded in thyroid above 0.001 were likewise present in blood. Model-based prediction identified ophthalmopathy a median 6.5 months prior to its onset.

This clonotype appeared a few times. The antigen is undetermined. The germline CDR1 and CDR2 sequences are SQVTM and ANQGSEA. The CDR3 totals 13 residues. The V segment lost 6 bases and the J segment 4 bases; nucleotides outside the gene matches: 3. Amplification of TCR beta CDR3 regions used RNA as the template. The HTBI set primed first-round TCR CDR3 RT-PCR. TCRdb re-called the multiplex PCR reads through MiXCR, storing one row per CDR3 protein. The data contain 540,000 or so distinct CDR3 sequences, 46% of them singletons. The genes are TRBV29-1 and TRBJ2-5; 12 positions agree with TRBD2. The sequence was obtained from an adult woman with Graves' disease, either hyperthyroidism or ophthalmopathy (not recorded which). The sample comprised peripheral blood or thyroid tissue (not recorded which). CDR3 protein: CSVATSGGETQYF. CDR3 coding DNA: TGCAGCGTCGCGACTAGCGGGGGAGAGACCCAGTACTTC.